A single sample gave rise to the 32 T cell receptor beta chains below, sequenced in a study of blood T cell repertoires in COVID-19. Repertoires were generated with immunoSEQ multiplex PCR, while TCRdb's copy carries only in-frame clones and drops some. Of approximately 140,000 clones listed, roughly 84% are singletons. The sequenced material came from PBMCs or T cells enriched from blood (not recorded which). Receptors were obtained from a woman aged 50 to 65 who had been exposed to COVID-19.

J is TRBJ2-2 and V is TRBV19, with D maybe TRBD1 (6 bases). The CDR3 is 18 amino acids. Trimming removed 10 bases from V and 1 base from J, with 25 bases in between. Germline CDR1 and CDR2: LNHDA and SQIVND (reference sequence). The CDR3 DNA follows: TGTGCCACCATACTCCGGGACACGATATTCTTGAACACCGGGGAGCTGTTTTTT. This sequence encodes CATILRDTIFLNTGELFF.

The chain links TRBV3-1 (or the pseudogene TRBV3-2) to TRBJ1-2; possibly TRBD1 for D (6 bases). Germline V gene data show CDR1 as LGHDT and CDR2 as YNNKEL (reference sequence). The V end lost 1 base, the J end lost 5 bases, and 11 bases lay between the germline ends. The CDR3 runs 14 residues. For the CDR3, the DNA is TGTGCCAGCAGCCAAGGGGACACCTTATATGGCTACACCTTC. Protein product: CASSQGDTLYGYTF.

This clone was counted once. V and J are TRBV7-9 and TRBJ2-1, with TRBD2 matching 10 bases. Germline V lookup: CDR1 SEHNR, CDR2 FQNEAQ (reference sequence). The junction had 10 bases not matched to a gene; V was cut back by 5 bases and J by 6 bases. This CDR3 spans 16 amino acids. CDR3 protein: CASSLRGLALGNEQFF. The CDR3 DNA sequence: TGTGCCAGCAGCCTCAGGGGACTAGCGTTGGGCAATGAGCAGTTCTTC. The full variable domain, with the rest looked up from reference TRBV7-9 and TRBJ2-1, is DTGVSQNPRHKITKRGQNVTFRCDPISEHNRLYWYRQTLGQGPEFLTYFQNEAQLEKSRLLSDRFSAERPKGSFSTLEIQRTEQGDSAMYLCASSLRGLALGNEQFFGPGTRLTVL.

In DNA form, the CDR3 reads TGTGCCTGGGGTCAGCGCTATGGGGACAAGGGCTACACCTTC. Amino acids: CAWGQRYGDKGYTF. V is TRBV30 and J is TRBJ1-2; TRBD1 might be the D (6 bases). Germline V gives CDR1 GTSNPN, CDR2 SVGIG (reference sequence). Trimming took 5 bases from V and 8 from J, leaving 21 bases between them. The CDR3 covers 14 residues.

The J gene is TRBJ1-6, the V gene TRBV4-3; the match to TRBD1 covers 12 bases. The CDR3 totals 18 residues. Germline V CDR1 and CDR2: LGHNA, YSLEER. V trimming: 1 base; J trimming: 6 bases; junction bases outside the gene matches: 7. CDR3 sequence: CASSQVLGQGAPNSPLHF. CDR3 nucleotide sequence: TGCGCCAGCAGCCAAGTATTGGGACAGGGGGCGCCTAATTCACCCCTCCACTTT.

The chain combines TRBV15 with TRBJ1-3; TRBD1 matches 8 bases. Trimming took 1 base from V and 0 from J; bases not matched to a gene: 2. Germline V gene data show CDR1 as LNHNV and CDR2 as YYDKDF (reference sequence). The CDR3 is 16 residues long. The CDR3 spells CATSRVTGASGNTIYF. The CDR3 region has the DNA TGTGCCACCAGCAGAGTGACAGGGGCCTCTGGAAACACCATATATTTT.

Points on this clone: The same CDR3 also results from other DNA sequences found in this sample. V usage is TRBV5-1 and J usage is TRBJ1-1; TRBD1 matches 10 bases. The CDR3 extends over 16 amino acids. Germline CDR1 reads SGHRS; CDR2 reads YFSETQ. V was pared by 0 bases and J by 1 base, with 3 bases of the junction left unmatched. CDR3 in DNA: TGCGCCAGCAGCTTGGGACAGGGGGCTCCGAACACTGAAGCTTTCTTT. As protein: CASSLGQGAPNTEAFF. The full variable domain, completed using reference TRBV5-1 and TRBJ1-1, is KAGVTQTPRYLIKTRGQQVTLSCSPISGHRSVSWYQQTPGQGLQFLFEYFSETQRNKGNFPGRFSGRQFSNSRSEMNVSTLELGDSALYLCASSLGQGAPNTEAFFGQGTRLTVV.

This clone occurred once. V is TRBV2 and J is TRBJ2-1, with D perhaps matching TRBD2 (6 bases). V was clipped by 7 bases and J by 7 bases, with 17 bases between them. The CDR3 loop spans 14 amino acids. Germline V gene lookup returns CDR1 SNHLY and CDR2 FYNNEI. In DNA, the CDR3 is TGTGCCAGCAAGGGCGGGGTCGGATGGAATGAGCAGTTCTTC. It yields the protein CASKGGVGWNEQFF.

The J gene is TRBJ2-3, the V gene TRBV18; D is perhaps TRBD1 (5 bases). Trimming pared 3 bases from V and 3 bases from J, leaving 10 bases between. Germline CDR1 is KGHSH and CDR2 is LQKENI. This CDR3 is 14 amino acids long. The CDR3, as DNA: TGTGCCAGCTCACCTGGTAGGGGAACAGATACGCAGTATTTT. Protein: CASSPGRGTDTQYF.

This clone was seen only once. This chain joins TRBV6-5 and TRBJ1-1, with D unclear. The germline V gene encodes CDR1 MNHEY and CDR2 SVGAGI. CDR3 length: 13 residues. Between the trimmed V and J ends, which lost 2 bases and 2 bases, there was a span of 6 bases. The CDR3, as DNA: TGTGCCAGCAGTTACGCCCTAAACACTGAAGCTTTCTTT. It is translated as CASSYALNTEAFF.

J is TRBJ2-1 and V is TRBV7-9, with TRBD2 identical over 14 bases. From germline, CDR1 is SEHNR and CDR2 FQNEAQ (reference sequence). The CDR3 covers 18 residues. Trimming cost V 2 bases and J 7 bases; bases outside gene matches: 10. Written as DNA, the CDR3 is TGTGCCAGCAGCTTACCCCCCCGACTAGCGGGAGGGCCTAATGAGCAGTTCTTC. This sequence encodes CASSLPPRLAGGPNEQFF.

The table lists this clone with a few counts. CDR3 amino acids: CASSLNPDYGYTF. The CDR3 DNA is TGTGCCAGCAGCTTAAATCCAGACTATGGCTACACCTTC. The J gene is TRBJ1-2, the V gene TRBV11-2; D gene unclear. From germline, CDR1 is SGHAT and CDR2 FQNNGV. The CDR3 is made up of 13 amino acids. Between the trimmed V and J ends, which lost 2 bases and 3 bases, there was a span of 7 bases.

This clone appeared a single time. The chain recombines TRBV12-3 or TRBV12-4 with TRBJ2-7; D not resolved. Trimming cost V 4 bases and J 3 bases, with 10 bases left between them. The CDR3 runs to 13 residues. CDR3 in DNA: TGTGCCAGCAGTTCGGCCCCTAGCTACGAGCAGTACTTC. Amino acid sequence: CASSSAPSYEQYF.

This clone was seen a few times. The chain links TRBV6-5 to TRBJ2-7, with D perhaps TRBD1 (5 bases). This CDR3 region has 13 residues. V gave up 8 bases and J gave up 2 bases, with 13 bases separating them. The germline gives CDR1 MNHEY, CDR2 SVGAGI. Written as DNA, the CDR3 is TGTGCCAGCGGCAGGGCAGGACCCTACGAGCAGTACTTC. Protein sequence: CASGRAGPYEQYF.

This sequence joins TRBV9 and TRBJ2-5; 9 nucleotides match TRBD2. The CDR3 spans 15 residues. The germline CDR1 and CDR2 sequences are SGDLS and YYNGEE. V gave up 2 bases and J gave up 4 bases; unmatched junction bases: 6. CDR3 residues: CASSVAGGPVETQYF. For the CDR3, the DNA is TGTGCCAGCAGCGTTGCGGGAGGGCCCGTAGAGACCCAGTACTTC.

The CDR3: CASSRGPYEQYF. CDR3 in DNA: TGTGCCAGCAGCAGGGGTCCCTACGAGCAGTACTTC. The rearrangement links TRBV3-1 (or the pseudogene TRBV3-2) to TRBJ2-7; TRBD1 might be the D (5 bases). CDR1 is LGHDT and CDR2 is YNNKEL in the germline V gene (reference sequence). The CDR3 runs 12 residues. The V and J ends lost 5 bases and 2 bases respectively, with 7 bases between them.

V and J are TRBV18 and TRBJ1-4; D is unclear. Germline loops: CDR1 KGHSH, CDR2 LQKENI. V lost 3 bases and J 8 bases, leaving 7 bases between the germline ends. This CDR3 is built from 12 residues. The CDR3 sequence: CASSPLGEKLFF. The CDR3 DNA reads as TGTGCCAGCTCACCGTTGGGCGAAAAACTGTTTTTT.

The CDR3, as DNA: TGTGCCAGCAGTGTCAACTACGAGCAGTACTTC. Protein sequence: CASSVNYEQYF. The chain has TRBV12-3 or TRBV12-4 and TRBJ2-7; D gene ambiguous. This CDR3 has 11 amino acids. Trimming left V 5 bases short and J 3 bases short, with 5 bases between.

The chain joins TRBV5-4 to TRBJ2-1, with 9 bases matching TRBD1. V shed 4 bases and J 8 bases; nucleotides not matched to a gene: 7. Germline V gives CDR1 SGHNT, CDR2 YYREEE (reference sequence). CDR3 length: 14 residues. CDR3: CASSPGGQGHEQFF. The CDR3 coding sequence is TGTGCCAGCAGCCCGGGGGGACAGGGCCATGAGCAGTTCTTC.

The chain links TRBV19 to TRBJ1-5; maybe TRBD1 (6 bases). This CDR3 has 15 amino acids. CDR1 and CDR2 (germline): LNHDA, SQIVND (reference sequence). V gave up 8 bases and J gave up 3 bases, with 17 bases separating them. Written as DNA, the CDR3 is TGTGCCAGTGATCCTGGACAGCTCCTCAATCAGCCCCAGCATTTT. Translated, it gives CASDPGQLLNQPQHF. Using reference TRBV19 and TRBJ1-5 for the parts outside the CDR3, the full variable domain is DGGITQSPKYLFRKEGQNVTLSCEQNLNHDAMYWYRQDPGQGLRLIYYSQIVNDFQKGDIAEGYSVSREKKESFPLTVTSAQKNPTAFYLCASDPGQLLNQPQHFGDGTRLSIL.

CDR3 protein: CASSIGVGYEQYF. The CDR3 DNA follows: TGTGCCAGTAGTATCGGGGTTGGCTACGAGCAGTACTTC. The gene calls are TRBV19 and TRBJ2-7, with D possibly matching TRBD2 (5 bases). Germline-derived CDR1 and CDR2 are LNHDA and SQIVND (reference sequence). This CDR3 is built from 13 residues. Deletions cut 3 bases from V and 3 bases from J, with 9 bases between.

The chain recombines TRBV7-2 with TRBJ2-3, with TRBD2 identical over 9 bases. V shed 4 bases and J 2 bases; nucleotides not matched to a gene: 7. From germline, CDR1 is SGHTA and CDR2 FQGNSA. The CDR3 spans 16 residues. The DNA of the CDR3 is TGTGCCAGCAGCTCCGTTAGCGGGAGTTTCACAGATACGCAGTATTTT. Encoded protein: CASSSVSGSFTDTQYF.

The chain recombines TRBV30 with TRBJ2-1, with D maybe TRBD1 (6 bases). V was clipped by 3 bases and J by 8 bases, with 14 bases between them. The CDR3 extends over 13 amino acids. Germline assignment: CDR1 GTSNPN and CDR2 SVGIG (reference sequence). The CDR3 DNA sequence: TGTGCCTGGAGACAGGGTATCGGGGATGAGCAGTTCTTC. This codes for CAWRQGIGDEQFF.

In its sample, this clone was seen many times. V gene TRBV15 combines with J gene TRBJ2-5, with D possibly being TRBD1 (6 bases). Trimming shortened V by 4 bases and J by 5 bases, and 11 bases separated the two germline ends. The CDR3 spans 13 residues. Germline assignment: CDR1 LNHNV and CDR2 YYDKDF (reference sequence). CDR3 sequence (DNA): TGTGCCACCAGCATGATAGGGGGTGAGACCCAGTACTTC. Amino acid sequence: CATSMIGGETQYF.

The chain carries TRBV11-2 and TRBJ2-5; unclear D gene. CDR3 length equals 13 residues. CDR1 SGHAT and CDR2 FQNNGV come from the germline V gene. With 5 bases removed from V and 1 base from J, the gap between germline ends came to 8 bases. The CDR3 bases are TGTGCCAGCAGCCTCCTAGGCCAAGAGACCCAGTACTTC. It translates to CASSLLGQETQYF.

The CDR3 coding sequence is TGTGCCAGCAGTGAACGGGGGACAGGGCATTCACCCCTCCACTTT. Amino acid sequence: CASSERGTGHSPLHF. The genes are TRBV2 and TRBJ1-6; 9 bases are a match to TRBD1. Germline CDR1 reads SNHLY; CDR2 reads FYNNEI. The length of the CDR3 is 15 residues. Unmatched junction bases numbered 4, after V lost 2 bases and J lost 8 bases.

The J gene is TRBJ2-3, the V gene TRBV9, with 12 bases matching TRBD2. V shed 4 bases and J 2 bases; nucleotides not matched to a gene: 5. This CDR3 has 16 residues. Germline V gene lookup returns CDR1 SGDLS and CDR2 YYNGEE. The CDR3 spells CASSPTSGGITDTQYF. The CDR3 bases are TGTGCCAGCAGCCCCACTAGCGGGGGGATCACAGATACGCAGTATTTT. The full variable domain, with the rest looked up from reference TRBV9 and TRBJ2-3, is DSGVTQTPKHLITATGQRVTLRCSPRSGDLSVYWYQQSLDQGLQFLIQYYNGEERAKGNILERFSAQQFPDLHSELNLSSLELGDSALYFCASSPTSGGITDTQYFGPGTRLTVL.

The chain has TRBV6-5 and TRBJ2-2, with D unclear. The V and J ends lost 7 bases and 6 bases respectively, with 6 bases between them. Germline CDR1 reads MNHEY; CDR2 reads SVGAGI. CDR3 size: 11 residues. This chain's CDR3 is CASTRAGELFF. The CDR3 region has the DNA TGTGCCAGCACCCGCGCCGGGGAGCTGTTTTTT.

The chain employs TRBV14 and TRBJ2-7, with a possible D match to TRBD1 (5 bases). Looked up from germline, CDR1 is SGHDN and CDR2 is FVKESK. The CDR3 has 13 amino acids. V was trimmed by 1 base and J by 3 bases, leaving 7 bases between them. CDR3 amino acids: CASSQVRGYEQYF. For the CDR3, the DNA is TGTGCCAGCAGCCAAGTAAGGGGCTACGAGCAGTACTTC. The full variable domain, its missing parts supplied by reference TRBV14 and TRBJ2-7, is EAGVTQFPSHSVIEKGQTVTLRCDPISGHDNLYWYRRVMGKEIKFLLHFVKESKQDESGMPNNRFLAERTGGTYSTLKVQPAELEDSGVYFCASSQVRGYEQYFGPGTRLTVT.

This clone is termed medium-sized. The gene calls are TRBV15 and TRBJ2-7; tentatively, D is TRBD2 (6 bases). The CDR3 loop spans 15 amino acids. V shed 5 bases and J shed 0 bases, with 14 bases lying between them. CDR1 is LNHNV and CDR2 is YYDKDF in the germline V gene (reference sequence). DNA of the CDR3: TGTGCCACCAGCTTCGAGAGCGGGTCCTCCTACGAGCAGTACTTC. It translates to CATSFESGSSYEQYF.

The rearrangement links TRBV10-1 to TRBJ2-7, with TRBD2 matching 8 bases. Germline CDR1 WNHNN, CDR2 SYGVQD (reference sequence). The V segment lost 3 bases and the J segment 3 bases; nucleotides outside the gene matches: 10. The CDR3 runs to 16 residues. CDR3 region: CASSEQRGTPVYEQYF. CDR3 in DNA: TGCGCCAGCAGTGAACAGCGGGGGACCCCGGTCTACGAGCAGTACTTC.

The chain links TRBV6-1 to TRBJ2-2; D is uncertain. Deletions cut 3 bases from V and 5 bases from J, with 7 bases between. The CDR3 extends over 13 amino acids. Germline lookup yields CDR1 MNHNS and CDR2 SASEGT. The CDR3 reads CASSESRTGELFF. Here the CDR3 DNA reads TGTGCCAGCAGTGAGAGTCGAACCGGGGAGCTGTTTTTT.